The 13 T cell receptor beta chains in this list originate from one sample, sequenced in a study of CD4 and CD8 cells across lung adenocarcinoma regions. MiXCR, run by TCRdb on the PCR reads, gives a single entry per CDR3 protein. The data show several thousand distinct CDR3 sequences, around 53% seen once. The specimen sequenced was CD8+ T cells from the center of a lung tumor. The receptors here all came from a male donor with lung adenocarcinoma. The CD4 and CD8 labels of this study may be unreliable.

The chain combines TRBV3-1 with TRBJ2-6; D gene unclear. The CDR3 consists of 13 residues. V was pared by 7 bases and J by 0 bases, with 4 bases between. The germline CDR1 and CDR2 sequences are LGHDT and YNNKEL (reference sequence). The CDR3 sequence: CASTSSGANVLTF. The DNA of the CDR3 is TGTGCCAGCACTAGCTCTGGGGCCAACGTCCTGACTTTC.

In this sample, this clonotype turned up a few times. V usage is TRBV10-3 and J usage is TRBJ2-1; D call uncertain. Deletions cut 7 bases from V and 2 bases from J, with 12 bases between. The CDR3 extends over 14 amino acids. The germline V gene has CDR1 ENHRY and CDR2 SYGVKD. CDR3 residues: CAINDMAPYNEQFF. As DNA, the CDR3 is TGTGCCATCAATGACATGGCGCCCTACAATGAGCAGTTCTTC.

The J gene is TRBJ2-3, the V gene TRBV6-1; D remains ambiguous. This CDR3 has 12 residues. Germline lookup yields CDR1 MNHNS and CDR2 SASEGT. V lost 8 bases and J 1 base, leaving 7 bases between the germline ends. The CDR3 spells CASGQGTDTQYF. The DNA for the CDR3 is TGTGCCAGCGGGCAGGGCACAGATACGCAGTATTTT.

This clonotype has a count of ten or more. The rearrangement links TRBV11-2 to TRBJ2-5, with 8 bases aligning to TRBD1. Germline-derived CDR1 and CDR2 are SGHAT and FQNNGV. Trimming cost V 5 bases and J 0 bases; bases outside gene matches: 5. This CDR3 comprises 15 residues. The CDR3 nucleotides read TGTGCCAGCAGCCCCGGACAGGGTGACCAAGAGACCCAGTACTTC. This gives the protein CASSPGQGDQETQYF.

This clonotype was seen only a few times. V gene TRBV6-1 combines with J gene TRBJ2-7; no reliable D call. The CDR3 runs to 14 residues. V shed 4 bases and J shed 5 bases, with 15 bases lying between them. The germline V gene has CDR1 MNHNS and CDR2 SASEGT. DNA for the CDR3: TGTGCCAGCAGTGTGGGCCCTGAAGGTGACGAGCAGTACTTC. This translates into CASSVGPEGDEQYF.

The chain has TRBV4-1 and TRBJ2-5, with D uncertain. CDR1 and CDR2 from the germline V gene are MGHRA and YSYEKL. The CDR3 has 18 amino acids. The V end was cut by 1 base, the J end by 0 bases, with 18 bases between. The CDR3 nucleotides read TGCGCCAGCAGCCAAGTTTATCAAAGGACCGCGTACCAAGAGACCCAGTACTTC. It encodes CASSQVYQRTAYQETQYF.

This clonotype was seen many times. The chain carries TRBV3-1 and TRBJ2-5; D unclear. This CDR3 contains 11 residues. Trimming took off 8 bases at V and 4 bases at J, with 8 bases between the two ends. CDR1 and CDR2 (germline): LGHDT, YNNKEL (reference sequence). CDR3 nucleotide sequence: TGTGCCAGCTCCTTTGGAGAGACCCAGTACTTC. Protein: CASSFGETQYF.

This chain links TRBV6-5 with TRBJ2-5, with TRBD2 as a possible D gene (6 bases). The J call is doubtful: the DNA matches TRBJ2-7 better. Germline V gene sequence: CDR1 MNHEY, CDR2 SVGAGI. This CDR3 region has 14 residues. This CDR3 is CASSYGDSAYEQYF. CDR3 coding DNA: TGTGCCAGCAGTTACGGGGACTCTGCCTACGAGCAGTACTTC.

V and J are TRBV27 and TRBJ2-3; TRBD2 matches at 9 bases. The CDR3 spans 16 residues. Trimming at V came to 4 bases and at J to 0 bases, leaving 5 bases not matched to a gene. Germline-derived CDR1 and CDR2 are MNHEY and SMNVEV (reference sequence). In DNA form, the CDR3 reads TGTGCCAGCAGTTCTCTAGCGGGGAAGAGCACAGATACGCAGTATTTT. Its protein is CASSSLAGKSTDTQYF.

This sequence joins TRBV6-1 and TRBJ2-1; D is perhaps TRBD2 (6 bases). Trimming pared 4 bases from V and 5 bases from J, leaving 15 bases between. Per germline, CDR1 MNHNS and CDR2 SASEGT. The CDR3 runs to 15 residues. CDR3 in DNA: TGTGCCAGCAGTGGTGATAGCGGCATGAACAATGAGCAGTTCTTC. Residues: CASSGDSGMNNEQFF.

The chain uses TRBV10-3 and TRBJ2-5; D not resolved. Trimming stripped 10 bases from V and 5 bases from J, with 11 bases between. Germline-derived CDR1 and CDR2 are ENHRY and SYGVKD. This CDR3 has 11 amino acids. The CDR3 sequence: CATHLLETQYF. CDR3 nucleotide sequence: TGTGCCACCCATTTGTTGGAGACCCAGTACTTC.

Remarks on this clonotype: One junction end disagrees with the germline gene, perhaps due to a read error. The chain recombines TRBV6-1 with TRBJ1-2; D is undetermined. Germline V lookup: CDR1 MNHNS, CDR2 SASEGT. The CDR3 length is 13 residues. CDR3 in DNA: TGTGCCAGCAGCCTCACAGATAACTATCGCTACACCTTC. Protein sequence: CASSLTDNYRYTF.

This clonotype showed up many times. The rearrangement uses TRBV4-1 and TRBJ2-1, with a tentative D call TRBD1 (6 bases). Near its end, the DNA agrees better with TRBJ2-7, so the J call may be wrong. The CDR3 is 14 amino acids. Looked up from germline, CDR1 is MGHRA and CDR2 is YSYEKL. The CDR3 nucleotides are TGCGCCAGCAGCCAAGTACAGGGATCCTACGAGCAGTACTTC. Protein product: CASSQVQGSYEQYF.